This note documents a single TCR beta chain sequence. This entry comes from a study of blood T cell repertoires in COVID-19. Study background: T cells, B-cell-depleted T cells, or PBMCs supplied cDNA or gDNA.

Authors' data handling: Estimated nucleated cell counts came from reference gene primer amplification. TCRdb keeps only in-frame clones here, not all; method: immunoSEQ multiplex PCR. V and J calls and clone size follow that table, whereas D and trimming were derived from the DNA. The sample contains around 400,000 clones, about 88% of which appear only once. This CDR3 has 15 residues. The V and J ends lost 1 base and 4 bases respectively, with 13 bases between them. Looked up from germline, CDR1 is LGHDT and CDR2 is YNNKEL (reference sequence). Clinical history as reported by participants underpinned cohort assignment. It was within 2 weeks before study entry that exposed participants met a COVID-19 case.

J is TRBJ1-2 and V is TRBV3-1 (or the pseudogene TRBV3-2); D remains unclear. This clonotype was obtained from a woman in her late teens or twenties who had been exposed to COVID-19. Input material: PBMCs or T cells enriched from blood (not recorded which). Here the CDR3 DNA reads TGTGCCAGCAGCCAAGTAGGCCACACAGTCTATGGCTACACCTTC. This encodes CASSQVGHTVYGYTF.